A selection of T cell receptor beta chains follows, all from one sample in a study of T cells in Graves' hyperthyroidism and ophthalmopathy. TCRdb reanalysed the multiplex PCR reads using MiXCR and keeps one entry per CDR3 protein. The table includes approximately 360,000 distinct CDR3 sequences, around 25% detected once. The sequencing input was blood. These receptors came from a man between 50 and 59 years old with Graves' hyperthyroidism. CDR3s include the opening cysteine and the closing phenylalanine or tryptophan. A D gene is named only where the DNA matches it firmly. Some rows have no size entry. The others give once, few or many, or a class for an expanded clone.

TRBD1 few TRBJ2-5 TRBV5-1 CASSPGQPEETQYF TGCGCCAGCAGCCCGGGACAGCCAGAAGAGACCCAGTACTTC
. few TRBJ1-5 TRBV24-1 CATSGAGTQFDQPQHF TGTGCCACCAGTGGGGCCGGGACCCAGTTTGATCAGCCCCAGCATTTT
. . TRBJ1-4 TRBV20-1 CSARRDTNEKLFF TGCAGTGCTAGAAGGGACACTAATGAAAAACTGTTTTTT
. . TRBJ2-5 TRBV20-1 CSARDSGVTETQYF TGCAGTGCTAGAGATTCAGGGGTAACGGAGACCCAGTACTTC
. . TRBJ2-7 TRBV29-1 CSAYTPPNYEQYF TGCAGCGCTTATACGCCCCCGAACTACGAGCAGTACTTC
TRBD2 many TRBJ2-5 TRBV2 CASRHGAGGETQYF TGTGCCAGCAGGCACGGGGCCGGGGGGGAGACCCAGTACTTC
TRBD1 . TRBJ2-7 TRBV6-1 CASRRLGQEEEYF TGTGCCAGCAGAAGACTCGGACAGGAGGAGGAGTACTTC
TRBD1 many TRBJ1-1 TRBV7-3 CASSPYGRPGTGEGTEAFF TGTGCCAGCAGCCCCTACGGACGTCCCGGGACAGGGGAAGGAACTGAAGCTTTCTTT
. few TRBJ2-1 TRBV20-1 CSAAVNEQFF TGCAGTGCTGCAGTGAATGAGCAGTTCTTC
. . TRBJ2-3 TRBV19 CASSRNTFQATDTQYF TGTGCCAGTAGTCGCAACACATTTCAAGCCACAGATACGCAGTATTTT
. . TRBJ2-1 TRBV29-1 CSVGPSNEQFF TGCAGCGTTGGTCCCAGCAATGAGCAGTTCTTC
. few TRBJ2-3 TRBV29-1 CSGGRVDTDTQYF TGCAGCGGGGGTCGGGTGGACACAGATACGCAGTATTTT
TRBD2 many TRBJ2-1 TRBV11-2 CASRLAGRNEQFF TGTGCCAGCAGGCTAGCGGGTCGTAATGAGCAGTTCTTC
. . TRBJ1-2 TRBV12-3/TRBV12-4 CASSLALSRAERGGYTF TGTGCCAGCAGTTTAGCGCTCAGTAGGGCCGAACGTGGTGGCTACACCTTC
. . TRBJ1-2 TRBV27 CASSLTPQGNYGYTF TGTGCCAGCAGTTTAACCCCACAGGGAAACTATGGCTACACCTTC
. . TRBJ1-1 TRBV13 CASSFKDEAFF TGTGCCAGCAGCTTCAAAGATGAAGCTTTCTTT
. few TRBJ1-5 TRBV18 CASSSRGDQPQHF TGTGCCAGCTCATCTAGGGGAGATCAGCCCCAGCATTTT
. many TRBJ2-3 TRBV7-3 CASSPLAASTDTQYF TGTGCCAGCAGCCCCCTGGCGGCTAGCACAGATACGCAGTATTTT
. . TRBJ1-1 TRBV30 CAWTKTGNTEAFF TGTGCCTGGACGAAGACAGGCAACACTGAAGCTTTCTTT
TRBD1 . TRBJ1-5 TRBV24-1 CATEETGENQPQHF TGTGCCACCGAAGAGACAGGGGAGAACCAGCCCCAGCATTTT